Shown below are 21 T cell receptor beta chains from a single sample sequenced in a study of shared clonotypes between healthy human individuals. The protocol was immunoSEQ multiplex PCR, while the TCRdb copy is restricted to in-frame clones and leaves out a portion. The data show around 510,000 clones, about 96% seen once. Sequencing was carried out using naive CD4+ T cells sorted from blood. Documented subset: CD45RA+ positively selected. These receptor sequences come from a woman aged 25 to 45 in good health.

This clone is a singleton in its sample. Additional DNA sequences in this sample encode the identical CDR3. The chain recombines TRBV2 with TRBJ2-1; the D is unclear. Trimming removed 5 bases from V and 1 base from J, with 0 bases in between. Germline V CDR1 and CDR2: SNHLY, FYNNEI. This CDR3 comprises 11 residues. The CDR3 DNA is TGTGCCAGCAGTTCCTACAATGAGCAGTTCTTC. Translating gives CASSSYNEQFF.

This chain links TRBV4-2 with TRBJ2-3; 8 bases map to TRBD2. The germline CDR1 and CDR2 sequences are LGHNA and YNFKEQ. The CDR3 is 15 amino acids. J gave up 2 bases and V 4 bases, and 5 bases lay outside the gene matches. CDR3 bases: TGTGCCAGCAGCCCGATAGCGGGACTCACAGATACGCAGTATTTT. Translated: CASSPIAGLTDTQYF.

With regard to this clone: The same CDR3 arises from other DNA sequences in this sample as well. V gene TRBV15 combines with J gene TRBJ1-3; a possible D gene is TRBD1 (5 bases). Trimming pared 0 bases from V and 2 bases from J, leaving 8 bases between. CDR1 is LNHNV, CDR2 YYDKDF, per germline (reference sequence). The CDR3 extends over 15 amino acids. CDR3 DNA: TGTGCCACCAGCAGAGACAGGGCAGCTGGAAACACCATATATTTT. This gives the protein CATSRDRAAGNTIYF.

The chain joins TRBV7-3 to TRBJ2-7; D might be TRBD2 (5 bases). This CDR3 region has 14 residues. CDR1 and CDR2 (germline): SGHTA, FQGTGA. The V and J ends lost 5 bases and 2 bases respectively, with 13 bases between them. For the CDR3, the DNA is TGTGCCAGCAGCCCCGCGGGCGATACCTACGAGCAGTACTTC. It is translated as CASSPAGDTYEQYF.

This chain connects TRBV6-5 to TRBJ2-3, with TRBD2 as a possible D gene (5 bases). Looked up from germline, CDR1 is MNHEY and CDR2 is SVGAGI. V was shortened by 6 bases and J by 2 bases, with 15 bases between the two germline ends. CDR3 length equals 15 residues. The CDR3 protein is CASSPGGGTTDTQYF. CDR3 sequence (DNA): TGTGCCAGCAGCCCAGGAGGCGGTACCACAGATACGCAGTATTTT.

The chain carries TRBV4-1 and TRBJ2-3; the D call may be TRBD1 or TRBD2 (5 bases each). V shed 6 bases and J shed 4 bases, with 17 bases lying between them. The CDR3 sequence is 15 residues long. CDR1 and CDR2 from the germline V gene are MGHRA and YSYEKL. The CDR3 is CASSFQGAGADTQYF. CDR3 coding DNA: TGCGCCAGCAGTTTCCAGGGTGCCGGGGCAGATACGCAGTATTTT.

In DNA, the CDR3 is TGTGCCAGCAGCTTGGGGTGGGACCCAACCTACGAGCAGTACTTC. Encoded protein: CASSLGWDPTYEQYF. The genes are TRBV5-4 and TRBJ2-7, with D tentatively TRBD1 or TRBD2 (5 bases each). Germline CDR1 SGHNT, CDR2 YYREEE (reference sequence). This CDR3 has 15 amino acids. Trimming shortened V by 0 bases and J by 2 bases, and 12 bases separated the two germline ends.

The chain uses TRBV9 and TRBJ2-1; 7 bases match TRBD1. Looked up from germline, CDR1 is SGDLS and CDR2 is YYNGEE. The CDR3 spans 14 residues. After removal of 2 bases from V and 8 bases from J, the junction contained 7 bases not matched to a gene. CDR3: CASSVYHRGDEQFF. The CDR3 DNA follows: TGTGCCAGCAGCGTGTATCACAGGGGCGATGAGCAGTTCTTC.

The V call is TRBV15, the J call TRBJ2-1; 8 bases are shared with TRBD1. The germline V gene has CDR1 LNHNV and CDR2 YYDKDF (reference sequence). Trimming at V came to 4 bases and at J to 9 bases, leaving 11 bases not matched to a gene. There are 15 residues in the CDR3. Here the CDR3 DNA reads TGTGCCACCAGCATGGGGGACAGGAGACAAACTGAGCAGTTCTTC. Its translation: CATSMGDRRQTEQFF.

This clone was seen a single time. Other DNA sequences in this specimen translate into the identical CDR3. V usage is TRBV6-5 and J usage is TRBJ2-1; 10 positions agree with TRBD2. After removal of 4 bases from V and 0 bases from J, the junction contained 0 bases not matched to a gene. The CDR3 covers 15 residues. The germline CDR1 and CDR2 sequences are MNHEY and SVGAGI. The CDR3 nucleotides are TGTGCCAGCAGTTGGACTAGCGGCTCCTACAATGAGCAGTTCTTC. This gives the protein CASSWTSGSYNEQFF.

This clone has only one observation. CDR3 sequence: CASSVRRDSNSPLHF. The CDR3 DNA sequence: TGTGCCAGTAGCGTCCGAAGGGACAGTAATTCACCCCTCCACTTT. The rearrangement joins TRBV19 to TRBJ1-6, with 7 positions matching TRBD1. CDR1 and CDR2 (germline): LNHDA, SQIVND (reference sequence). The J segment lost 6 bases and the V segment lost 6 bases, leaving 8 bases of the junction unmatched. The CDR3 is 15 residues long.

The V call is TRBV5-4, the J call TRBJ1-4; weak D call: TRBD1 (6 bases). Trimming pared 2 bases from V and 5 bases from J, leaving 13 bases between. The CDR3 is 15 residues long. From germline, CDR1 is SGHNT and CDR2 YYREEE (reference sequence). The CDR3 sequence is CASSFGGPGNEKLFF. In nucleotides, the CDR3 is TGTGCCAGCAGCTTCGGGGGGCCGGGGAATGAAAAACTGTTTTTT.

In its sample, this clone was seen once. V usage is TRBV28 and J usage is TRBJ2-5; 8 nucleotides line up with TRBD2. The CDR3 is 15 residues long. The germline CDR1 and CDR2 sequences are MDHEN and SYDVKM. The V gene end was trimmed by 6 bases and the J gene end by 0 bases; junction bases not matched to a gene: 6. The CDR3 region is CASRTTSEYQETQYF. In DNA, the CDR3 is TGTGCCAGCAGAACGACTAGCGAGTACCAAGAGACCCAGTACTTC. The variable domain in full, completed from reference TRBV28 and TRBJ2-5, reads DVKVTQSSRYLVKRTGEKVFLECVQDMDHENMFWYRQDPGLGLRLIYFSYDVKMKEKGDIPEGYSVSREKKERFSLILESASTNQTSMYLCASRTTSEYQETQYFGPGTRLLVL.

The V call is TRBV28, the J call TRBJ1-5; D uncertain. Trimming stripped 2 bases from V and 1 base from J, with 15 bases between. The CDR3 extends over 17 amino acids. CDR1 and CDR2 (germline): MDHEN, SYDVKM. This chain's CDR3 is CASSLTWGPGSNQPQHF. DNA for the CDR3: TGTGCCAGCAGTTTAACCTGGGGTCCGGGGAGCAATCAGCCCCAGCATTTT. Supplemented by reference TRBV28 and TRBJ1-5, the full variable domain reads DVKVTQSSRYLVKRTGEKVFLECVQDMDHENMFWYRQDPGLGLRLIYFSYDVKMKEKGDIPEGYSVSREKKERFSLILESASTNQTSMYLCASSLTWGPGSNQPQHFGDGTRLSIL.

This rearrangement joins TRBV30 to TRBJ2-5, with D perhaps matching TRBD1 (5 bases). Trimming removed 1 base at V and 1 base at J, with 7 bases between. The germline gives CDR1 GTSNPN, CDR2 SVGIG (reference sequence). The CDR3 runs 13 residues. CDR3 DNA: TGTGCCTGGAGTGGGGGCGCCCAAGAGACCCAGTACTTC. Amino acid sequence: CAWSGGAQETQYF.

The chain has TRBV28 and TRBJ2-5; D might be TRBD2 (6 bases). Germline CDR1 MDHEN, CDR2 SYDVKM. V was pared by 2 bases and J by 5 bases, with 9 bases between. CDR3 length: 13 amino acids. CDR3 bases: TGTGCCAGCAGTTTACCGGGGAGGGAGACCCAGTACTTC. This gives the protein CASSLPGRETQYF.

The CDR3 region is CSWLSETQYF. The CDR3 coding sequence is TGCAGCTGGCTTTCTGAGACCCAGTACTTC. The V and J genes are TRBV29-1 and TRBJ2-5, with D uncertain. This CDR3 is built from 10 residues. Germline CDR1 is SQVTM and CDR2 is ANQGSEA. V gave up 8 bases and J gave up 5 bases, with 9 bases separating them.

The CDR3 DNA is TGTGCCAGCAGCCAAGATTCAGCGGGAGGGCCGGGCACAGATACGCAGTATTTT. Residues: CASSQDSAGGPGTDTQYF. This chain joins TRBV4-2 and TRBJ2-3; 10 bases line up with TRBD2. The CDR3 is 18 amino acids. CDR1 is LGHNA, CDR2 YNFKEQ, per germline. The ends lost 0 bases at V and 1 base at J; junction bases unmatched: 7.

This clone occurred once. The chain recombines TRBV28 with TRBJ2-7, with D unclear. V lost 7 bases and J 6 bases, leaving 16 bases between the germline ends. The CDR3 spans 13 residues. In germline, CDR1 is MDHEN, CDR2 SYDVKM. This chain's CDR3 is CASTQQPRVEQYF. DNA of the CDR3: TGTGCCAGCACCCAACAGCCTAGGGTCGAGCAGTACTTC.

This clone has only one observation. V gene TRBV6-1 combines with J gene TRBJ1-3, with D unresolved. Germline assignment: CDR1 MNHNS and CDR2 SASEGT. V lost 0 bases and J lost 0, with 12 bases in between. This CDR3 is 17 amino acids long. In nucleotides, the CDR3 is TGTGCCAGCAGTGAAGCGCTGAAGTTTTCCTCTGGAAACACCATATATTTT. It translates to CASSEALKFSSGNTIYF.

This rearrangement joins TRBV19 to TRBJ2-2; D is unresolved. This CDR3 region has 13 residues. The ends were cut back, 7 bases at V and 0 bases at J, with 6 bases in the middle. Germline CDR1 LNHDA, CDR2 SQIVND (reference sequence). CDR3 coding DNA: TGTGCCAGTATGATATCGAACACCGGGGAGCTGTTTTTT. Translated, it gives CASMISNTGELFF.